The 13 T cell receptor beta chains below were found in one sample sequenced in a study of Tregs in tolerant kidney transplant recipients. Libraries were prepared by immunoSEQ multiplex PCR; TCRdb keeps only in-frame clonotypes and omits some of them. In total, the table holds approximately 31,000 clones. Material: CD8+ T cells from blood, obtained before the transplant. These receptors originate from a human donor who received a combined kidney and bone marrow transplant.

Notes on this clone: Coverage ceases 3 residues before the CDR3 finishes, and the germline J gene fills in the end. This chain links TRBV7-2 with TRBJ2-5; D is possibly TRBD2 (5 bases). With 1 base removed from V and 5 bases from J, the gap between germline ends came to 14 bases. CDR3 length equals 15 residues. Germline V gene sequence: CDR1 SGHTA, CDR2 FQGNSA. The CDR3 reads CASSLGQDSWETQYF. CDR3 DNA, as far as it was read: TGTGCCAGCAGCTTAGGCCAGGACTCTTGGGAGACC.

Worth noting for this clone: The CDR3 end lies 3 residues beyond the end of the read and is filled in from the germline J gene. The chain joins TRBV11-2 to TRBJ2-1; 9 nucleotides match TRBD1. The CDR3 length is 12 residues. Trimming at V came to 7 bases and at J to 8 bases, leaving 3 bases not matched to a gene. Looked up from germline, CDR1 is SGHAT and CDR2 is FQNNGV. CDR3 bases read: TGTGCCAGCACGTGGACAGGGGATGAG. Translating gives CASTWTGDE. The complete CDR3 sequence is CASTWTGDEQFF.

Concerning this clone itself: The CDR3 extends 3 residues past the end of the read, so its final part is completed from the germline J gene. This rearrangement joins TRBV20-1 to TRBJ2-7; 8 bases fit TRBD2. This CDR3 has 16 residues. V lost 5 bases, J lost 2 bases, and 14 bases stayed unmatched. Germline CDR1 DFQATT, CDR2 SNEGSKA (reference sequence). CDR3 bases read: TGCAGTGCTGTAACACTAGGGACTAGTGACACCTACGAG. The encoded protein is CSAVTLGTSDTYE. The CDR3 as a whole reads CSAVTLGTSDTYEQYF.

As regards this clone: The read ends 3 residues early relative to the CDR3; the germline J gene fills the gap. Other nucleotide sequences from this sample produce the same CDR3. The chain recombines TRBV29-1 with TRBJ2-7; 7 bases match TRBD1. V shed 1 base, J shed 2 bases, and the junction held 2 bases outside the gene matches. The V gene's germline CDR1 is SQVTM and CDR2 ANQGSEA. This CDR3 region has 13 residues. This chain's CDR3 is CSVEGTGTYEQYF. CDR3 DNA, as far as it was read: TGCAGCGTTGAAGGGACAGGAACCTACGAG.

In the case of this clone: The CDR3 end falls 3 residues outside the read, so it is completed with the germline J gene. The chain has TRBV7-9 and TRBJ1-6; possibly TRBD1 for D (5 bases). The V end was cut by 5 bases, the J end by 9 bases, with 14 bases between. Looked up from germline, CDR1 is SEHNR and CDR2 is FQNEAQ (reference sequence). The CDR3 loop spans 14 amino acids. The CDR3 bases that were read are TGTGCCAGCAGCCCCCCGCGGGGCATTTCACCC. It yields the protein CASSPPRGISP. The complete CDR3 protein is CASSPPRGISPLHF.

Comments on this clone: Read sequence stops 3 residues before the CDR3 end, and the germline J gene provides the missing end. The rearrangement joins TRBV7-8 to TRBJ1-2; tentatively, D is TRBD1 (6 bases). Germline V gene data show CDR1 as SGHVS and CDR2 as FQNEAQ. V was pared by 1 base and J by 6 bases, with 21 bases between. The CDR3 has 17 residues. The CDR3 region is CASSLEAWTASEDGYTF. Incomplete CDR3 DNA: TGTGCCAGCAGCTTAGAGGCCTGGACAGCCTCGGAGGATGGC.

With respect to this clone: Read data end 3 residues before the CDR3 end; the end is taken from the germline J gene. The chain has TRBV5-6 and TRBJ1-1; D not certain. CDR1 and CDR2 from the germline V gene are SGHDT and YYEEEE. The CDR3 covers 14 residues. V was pared by 1 base and J by 0 bases, with 7 bases between. CDR3 bases read: TGTGCCAGCAGCTTGTCGGGGTTGAACACTGAA. It codes for CASSLSGLNTE. The CDR3 reads in full as CASSLSGLNTEAFF.

As to this clone: The read falls 3 residues short of the CDR3 end, and the missing part is taken from the germline J gene. This chain links TRBV5-6 with TRBJ1-2; 7 bases are shared with TRBD1. The CDR3 has 14 residues. CDR1 and CDR2 (germline): SGHDT, YYEEEE. The V and J ends lost 5 bases and 0 bases, in that order; junction bases with no gene match: 4. The sequenced CDR3 bases are TGTGCCAGCAGTTTTGGGACAGCTAACTATGGC. Its translation is CASSFGTANYG. The entire CDR3 protein reads CASSFGTANYGYTF.

As to this clone: The CDR3 is cut off 3 residues early in the read; its end comes from the germline J gene. The chain combines TRBV2 with TRBJ1-5, with TRBD1 identical over 7 bases. Trimming removed 8 bases from V and 6 bases from J; junction bases left unmatched: 7. Germline V lookup: CDR1 SNHLY, CDR2 FYNNEI. The CDR3 has 13 residues. CDR3 in amino acids: CASRQGLVQPQHF. Partial CDR3 DNA: TGTGCCAGCCGACAGGGTCTTGTTCAGCCC.

Partial CDR3 DNA: TGCAGCGTTGATAGCGGGGGGGCCGACACCGGGGAG. Encoded protein: CSVDSGGADTGE. In full, the CDR3 is CSVDSGGADTGELFF. V and J are TRBV29-1 and TRBJ2-2; TRBD2 matches 11 bases. The read gets to within 3 residues of the CDR3 end, and the germline J gene fills in the rest. The germline V gene has CDR1 SQVTM and CDR2 ANQGSEA. The CDR3 extends over 15 amino acids. Germline trimming cut 3 bases from V and 3 bases from J; bases unmatched to any gene: 3.

Remarks on this clone: The read ends 3 residues before the CDR3 terminus; that terminus is restored from the germline J gene. The chain employs TRBV7-2 and TRBJ2-2; 9 nucleotides match TRBD1. The CDR3 has 15 amino acids. The V gene end was trimmed by 5 bases and the J gene end by 4 bases; junction bases not matched to a gene: 5. CDR1 is SGHTA and CDR2 is FQGNSA in the germline V gene. The CDR3 DNA, read in part, is TGTGCCAGCAGCACCCGGGACAGGGTCACCGGGGAG. This sequence encodes CASSTRDRVTGE. The whole CDR3 is CASSTRDRVTGELFF.

Regarding this clone: The CDR3 goes on 3 residues after the read ends, and that part is filled in from the germline J gene. The rearrangement uses TRBV5-1 and TRBJ1-1; D is possibly TRBD1 (5 bases). The CDR3 has 15 residues. Germline CDR1 reads SGHRS; CDR2 reads YFSETQ. V lost 4 bases and J lost 0, with 13 bases in between. CDR3 bases read: TGCGCCAGCAGCCAGGGTACAGGCATGAACACTGAA. Its protein product is CASSQGTGMNTE. The entire CDR3 sequence reads CASSQGTGMNTEAFF.

About this clone: The read ends 3 residues shy of where the CDR3 ends; the end is completed using the germline J gene. The J gene is TRBJ2-3, the V gene TRBV2; D call uncertain. The CDR3 has 14 residues. Germline CDR1 is SNHLY and CDR2 is FYNNEI. V gave up 4 bases and J gave up 4 bases, with 12 bases separating them. The CDR3 loop is CASSAPVNADTQYF. Partial CDR3 DNA: TGTGCCAGCAGTGCGCCGGTCAACGCAGATACG.